This T cell receptor (beta chain) was identified during a study of control samples from healthy donors and cancer patients. Generated by immunoSEQ multiplex PCR, the TCRdb table keeps only in-frame clones and is missing some. Here the sample spans 24,000 or so clones, approximately 89% being singletons. The CDR3 extends over 17 amino acids. Germline CDR1 is SGHVS and CDR2 is FQNEAQ. V lost 3 bases, J lost 0 bases, and 15 bases lay in between. This TCR derives from a man aged 55 to 69 with head and neck cancer. The material sequenced was PBMCs. The gene calls are TRBV7-8 and TRBJ2-1; D possibly corresponds to TRBD2 (5 bases). As DNA, the CDR3 is TGTGCCAGCAGCTTCCTAGCTATGGGGAGCTCCTACAATGAGCAGTTCTTC. Its translation: CASSFLAMGSSYNEQFF.